This TCR beta chain originates from a study of cytomegalovirus exposure and HLA in healthy donors. Study-wide points: Reportedly, cytomegalovirus status was diagnosed with high sensitivity and specificity. Researchers catalogued 150 or so TCR beta chains as cytomegalovirus-associated.

As to this clone: What it binds is unknown.

Germline V gene data show CDR1 as LNHDA and CDR2 as SQIVND (reference sequence). V was cut by 3 bases and J by 0 bases, with 8 bases left in between. The CDR3 is made up of 14 amino acids. Sequencing was performed with immunoSEQ multiplex PCR; in TCRdb, only in-frame clones are kept and a portion is missing. The data show some 110,000 clones, with about 88% seen just once and around 4.5% held by the top ten. This TCR was recovered from a man aged 18 to 29 in good health and CMV-seropositive. Sequencing was done on a sample of PBMCs. The rearrangement links TRBV19 to TRBJ1-2, with D uncertain. This chain's CDR3 is CASSMRSANYGYTF. The CDR3 nucleotides read TGTGCCAGTAGTATGCGGAGTGCTAACTATGGCTACACCTTC.